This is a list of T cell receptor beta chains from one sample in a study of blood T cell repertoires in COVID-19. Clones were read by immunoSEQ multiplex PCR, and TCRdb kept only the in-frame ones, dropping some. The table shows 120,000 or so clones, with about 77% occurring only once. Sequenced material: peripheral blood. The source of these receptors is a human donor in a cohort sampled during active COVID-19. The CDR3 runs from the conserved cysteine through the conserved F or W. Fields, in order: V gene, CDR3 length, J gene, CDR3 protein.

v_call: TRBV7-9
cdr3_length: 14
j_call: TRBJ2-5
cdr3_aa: CASSSDRGRETQYF

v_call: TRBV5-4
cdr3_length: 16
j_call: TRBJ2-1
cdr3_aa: CASSLGGGTSYNEQFF

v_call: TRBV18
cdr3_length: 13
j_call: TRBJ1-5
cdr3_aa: CASSPSTDQPQHF

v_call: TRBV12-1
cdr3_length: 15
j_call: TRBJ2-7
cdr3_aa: CASSFRGKGLCEQYF

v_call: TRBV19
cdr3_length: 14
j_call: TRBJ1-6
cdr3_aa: CASHPDIRSSPLHF

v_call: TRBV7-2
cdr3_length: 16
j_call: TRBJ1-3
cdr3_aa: CASSLARPNSGNTIYF

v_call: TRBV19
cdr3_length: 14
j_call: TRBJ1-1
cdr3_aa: CASSTTDRRGEAFF

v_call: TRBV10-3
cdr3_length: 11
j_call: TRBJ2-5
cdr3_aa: CAISDTSAQYF

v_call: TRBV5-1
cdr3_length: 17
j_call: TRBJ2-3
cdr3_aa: CASSPGLAGANTDTQYF

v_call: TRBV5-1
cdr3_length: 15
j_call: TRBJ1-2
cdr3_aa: CASSTGQGGFYGYTF

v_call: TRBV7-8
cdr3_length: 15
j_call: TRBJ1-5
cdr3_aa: CASSQPGQENQPQHF

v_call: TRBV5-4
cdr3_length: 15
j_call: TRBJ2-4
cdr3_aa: CASSSATGAKNIQYF

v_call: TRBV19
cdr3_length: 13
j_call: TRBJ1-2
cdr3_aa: CASSIGGGIGYTF

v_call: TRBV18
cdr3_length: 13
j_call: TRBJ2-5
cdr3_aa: CASSTDYQETQYF

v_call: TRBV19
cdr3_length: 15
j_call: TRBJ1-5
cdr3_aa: CASTRRGHSNQPQHF

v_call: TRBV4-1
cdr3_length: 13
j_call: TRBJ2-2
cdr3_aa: CASSQQQARELFF

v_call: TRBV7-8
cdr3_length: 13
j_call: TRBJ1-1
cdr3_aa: CASSFERNTEAFF

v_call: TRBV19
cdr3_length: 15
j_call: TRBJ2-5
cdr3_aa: CASSLQPGPQETQYF

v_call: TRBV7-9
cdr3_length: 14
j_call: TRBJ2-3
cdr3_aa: CASSLGSGADTQYF

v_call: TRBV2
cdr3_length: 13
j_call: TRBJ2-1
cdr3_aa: CASRLAGLNEQFF

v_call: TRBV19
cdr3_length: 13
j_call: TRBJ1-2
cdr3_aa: CASSDDRRYGYTF

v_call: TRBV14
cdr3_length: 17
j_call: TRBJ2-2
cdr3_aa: CASSQDTGTENTGELFF

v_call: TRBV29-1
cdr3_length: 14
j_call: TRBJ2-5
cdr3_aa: CSVQNRDFGETQYF

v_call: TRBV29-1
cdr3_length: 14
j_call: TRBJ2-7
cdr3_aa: CSVASGTDTYEQYF

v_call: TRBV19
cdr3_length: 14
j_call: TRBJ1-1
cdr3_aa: CASRSTGVGTEAFF

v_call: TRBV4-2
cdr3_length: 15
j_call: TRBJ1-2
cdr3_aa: CASSQGLGGMYGYTF

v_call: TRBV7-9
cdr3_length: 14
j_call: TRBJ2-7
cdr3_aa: CASSFRLTQDEQYF

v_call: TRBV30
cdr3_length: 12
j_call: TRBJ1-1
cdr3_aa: CAWMDRNTEAFF

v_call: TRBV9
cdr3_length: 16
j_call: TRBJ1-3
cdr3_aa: CASSVGRGRQGNTIYF

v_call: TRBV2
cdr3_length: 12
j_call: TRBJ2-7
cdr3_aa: CASSRGQDEQYF

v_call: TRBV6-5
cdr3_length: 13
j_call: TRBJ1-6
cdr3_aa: CASTGGRDSPLHF

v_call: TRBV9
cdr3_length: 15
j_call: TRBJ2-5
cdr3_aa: CASSPQAPGGETQYF

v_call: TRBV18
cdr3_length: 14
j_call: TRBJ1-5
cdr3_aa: CASSPGQAGQPQHF

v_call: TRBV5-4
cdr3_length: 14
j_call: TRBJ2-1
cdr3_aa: CASSLRGGSSEQFF

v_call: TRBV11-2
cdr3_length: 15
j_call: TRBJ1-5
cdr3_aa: CASSLTGTVSEPQHF

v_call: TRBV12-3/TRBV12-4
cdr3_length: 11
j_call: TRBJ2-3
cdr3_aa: CARREVDTQYF

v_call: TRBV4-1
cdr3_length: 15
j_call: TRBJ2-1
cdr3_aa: CASSQERTAFGEQFF

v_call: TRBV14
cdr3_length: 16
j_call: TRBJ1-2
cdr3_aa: CASSPPYGQGVKGYTF

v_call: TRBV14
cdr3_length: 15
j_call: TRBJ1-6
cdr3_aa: CASSLRTGRYSPLHF

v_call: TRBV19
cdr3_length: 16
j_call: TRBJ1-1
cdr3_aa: CASSSRGTQGDTEAFF

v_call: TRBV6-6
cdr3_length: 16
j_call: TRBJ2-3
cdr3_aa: CASSQQGPQVGDTQYF

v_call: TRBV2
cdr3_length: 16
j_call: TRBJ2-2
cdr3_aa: CASSSGWGGPTGELFF

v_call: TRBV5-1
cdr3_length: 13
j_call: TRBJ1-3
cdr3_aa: CASRSGLGNTIYF

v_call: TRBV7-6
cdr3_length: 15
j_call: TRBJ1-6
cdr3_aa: CASSLRGGENSPLHF

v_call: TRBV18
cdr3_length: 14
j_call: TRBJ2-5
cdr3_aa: CASSGTSFQETQYF

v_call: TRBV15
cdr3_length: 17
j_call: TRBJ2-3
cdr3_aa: CATSRTPTGTLGDTQYF